This TCR beta chain was profiled in a study of T cell responses to AZD1222 COVID-19 vaccine. Assay: immunoSEQ multiplex PCR; the TCRdb copy retains only in-frame clones and omits some. This table holds about 83,000 clones, around 89% found once. Germline CDR1 is SGHNT and CDR2 is YENEEA. The CDR3 totals 13 residues. V gave up 2 bases and J gave up 10 bases; unmatched junction bases: 0. J is TRBJ2-1 and V is TRBV11-3; 12 bases map to TRBD2. This receptor was taken from an adult in good health. The material was peripheral blood, obtained on day 0 of MenACWY control vaccination. CDR3: CASSLLAGGEQFF. CDR3 nucleotide sequence: TGTGCCAGCAGCTTACTAGCGGGAGGGGAGCAGTTCTTC.